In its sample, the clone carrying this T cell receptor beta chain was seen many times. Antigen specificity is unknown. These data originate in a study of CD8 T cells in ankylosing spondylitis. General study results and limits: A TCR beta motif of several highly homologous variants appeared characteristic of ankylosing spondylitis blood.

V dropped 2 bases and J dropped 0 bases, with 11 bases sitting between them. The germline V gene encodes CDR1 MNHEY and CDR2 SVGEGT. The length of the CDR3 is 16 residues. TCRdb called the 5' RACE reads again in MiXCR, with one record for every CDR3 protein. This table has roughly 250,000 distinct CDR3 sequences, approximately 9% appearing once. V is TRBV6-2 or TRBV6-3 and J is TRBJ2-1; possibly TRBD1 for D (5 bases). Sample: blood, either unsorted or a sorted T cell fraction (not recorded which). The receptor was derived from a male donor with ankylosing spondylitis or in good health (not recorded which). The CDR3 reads CASSYADITSYNEQFF. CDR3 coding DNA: TGTGCCAGCAGTTACGCGGACATCACCTCCTACAATGAGCAGTTCTTC.